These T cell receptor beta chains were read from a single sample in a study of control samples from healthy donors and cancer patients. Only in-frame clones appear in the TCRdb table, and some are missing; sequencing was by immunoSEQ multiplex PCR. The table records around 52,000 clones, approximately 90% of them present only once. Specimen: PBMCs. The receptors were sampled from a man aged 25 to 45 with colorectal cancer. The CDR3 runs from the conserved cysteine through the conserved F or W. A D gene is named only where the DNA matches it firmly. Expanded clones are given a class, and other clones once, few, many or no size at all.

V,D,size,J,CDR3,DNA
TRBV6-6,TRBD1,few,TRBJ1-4,CASSSGTGGELFF,TGTGCCAGCAGTTCCGGGACAGGGGGCGAACTGTTTTTT
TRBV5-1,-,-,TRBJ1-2,CASSLAGDVYGYTF,TGCGCCAGCAGCTTGGCCGGGGATGTGTATGGCTACACCTTC
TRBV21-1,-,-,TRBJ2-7,CASSTRTRTAPNYEQYF,TGTGCCAGCAGCACCCGTACGAGGACAGCACCCAACTACGAGCAGTACTTC
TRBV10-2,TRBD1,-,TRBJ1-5,CASLNGRTGSNQPQHF,TGCGCCAGCTTGAATGGACGGACAGGGAGCAATCAGCCCCAGCATTTT
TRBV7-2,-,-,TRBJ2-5,CASSPMGGPQETQYF,TGTGCCAGCAGCCCAATGGGCGGCCCCCAAGAGACCCAGTACTTC
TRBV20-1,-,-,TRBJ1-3,CSASNTAPGNTIYF,TGCAGTGCTAGTAACACAGCCCCCGGAAACACCATATATTTT
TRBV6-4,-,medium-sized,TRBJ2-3,CASSESGQGVDTQYF,TGTGCCAGCAGTGAAAGTGGGCAGGGTGTGGATACGCAGTATTTT
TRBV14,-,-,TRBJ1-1,CASSQAVFTEAFF,TGTGCCAGCAGCCAAGCAGTATTCACTGAAGCTTTCTTT
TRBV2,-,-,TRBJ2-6,CASSVEHGANVLTF,TGTGCCAGCAGTGTGGAACATGGGGCCAACGTCCTGACTTTC
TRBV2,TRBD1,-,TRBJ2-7,CASSAGTGEYEQYF,TGTGCCAGCAGCGCCGGGACAGGGGAGTACGAGCAGTACTTC
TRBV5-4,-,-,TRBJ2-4,CASSLGVDRAKNIQYF,TGTGCCAGCAGCTTGGGTGTGGACAGAGCCAAAAACATTCAGTACTTC
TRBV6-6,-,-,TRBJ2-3,CASSTGSTDTQYF,TGTGCCAGCAGTACGGGAAGCACAGATACGCAGTATTTT
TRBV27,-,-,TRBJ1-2,CASSPIGTFHHGYTF,TGTGCCAGCAGCCCGATAGGGACATTCCACCATGGCTACACCTTC
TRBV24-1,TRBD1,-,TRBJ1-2,CATSENPGQGPSTLTRGYTF,TGTGCCACCAGTGAAAATCCGGGACAGGGGCCTTCAACCCTCACGCGGGGCTACACCTTC
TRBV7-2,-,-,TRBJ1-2,CASSLRSGYTF,TGTGCCAGCAGCTTACGTTCCGGCTACACCTTC
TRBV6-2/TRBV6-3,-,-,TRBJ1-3,CASSWGGSGNTIYF,TGTGCCAGCAGTTGGGGGGGATCTGGAAACACCATATATTTT
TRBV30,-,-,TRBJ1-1,CAHSMTGTEAFF,TGTGCCCACTCGATGACAGGCACTGAAGCTTTCTTT
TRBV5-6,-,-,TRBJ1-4,CASSLMNRAREKLFF,TGTGCCAGCAGCTTGATGAACAGGGCGAGAGAAAAACTGTTTTTT
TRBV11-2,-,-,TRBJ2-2,CASSPGLSTGELFF,TGTGCCAGCAGCCCGGGACTGAGCACCGGGGAGCTGTTTTTT
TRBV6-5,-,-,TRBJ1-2,CASSYSRTAYGYTF,TGTGCCAGCAGTTACTCAAGGACGGCCTATGGCTACACCTTC
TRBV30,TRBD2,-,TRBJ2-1,CAWSVGAGRYNEQFF,TGTGCCTGGAGTGTAGGAGCGGGGAGGTACAATGAGCAGTTCTTC
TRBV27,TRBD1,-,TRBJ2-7,CASSLGQGSTEQYF,TGTGCCAGCAGTTTGGGACAGGGGTCTACAGAGCAGTACTTC
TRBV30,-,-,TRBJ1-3,CAWNQSPSGNTIYF,TGTGCCTGGAACCAAAGCCCCTCTGGAAACACCATATATTTT